The clone carrying this TCR beta chain was counted between two and nine times. These data originate in a study of control samples from healthy donors and cancer patients. Produced via immunoSEQ multiplex PCR; TCRdb's table is partial and in-frame only. Of 65,000 to 100,000 clones in the sample, roughly 91% were seen once. This CDR3 comprises 14 residues. Germline CDR1 and CDR2: LNHNV and YYDKDF (reference sequence). Trimming left V 0 bases short and J 0 bases short, with 3 bases between. Sequencing was performed on blood. The sequence derives from a middle-aged man in good health. This chain joins TRBV15 and TRBJ1-5, with no clear D. In DNA, the CDR3 is TGTGCCACCAGCAGAGAGAGTAGCAATCAGCCCCAGCATTTT. It is translated as CATSRESSNQPQHF.